This TCR beta chain is from a study of Ad26.COV2.S vaccination and SARS-CoV-2 variants. Germline lookup yields CDR1 SGHDN and CDR2 FVKESK. This CDR3 spans 20 amino acids. Trimming removed 2 bases at V and 0 bases at J, with 20 bases between. The method was immunoSEQ multiplex PCR; TCRdb's version includes in-frame clones alone and lacks a portion of them. The sample lists about 460,000 clones, roughly nine tenths occurring once. Treatment: some 20 received Ad26.COV2.S at low or high dose, single or two shots; a few received placebo; per-sample allocation not given. Samples were taken on day 63 after the first vaccine or placebo injection.

The TCR originated in a person aged 18-65 years who received the Ad26.COV2.S COVID-19 vaccine or a placebo. The sample was peripheral blood, taken in a trial of Ad26.COV2.S vaccine versus placebo. This chain links TRBV14 with TRBJ2-6; D possibly corresponds to TRBD2 (6 bases). CDR3 amino acids: CASSQCSRGRGTSGANVLTF. For the CDR3, the DNA is TGTGCCAGCAGCCAATGCAGCCGAGGCCGGGGGACCTCTGGGGCCAACGTCCTGACTTTC.